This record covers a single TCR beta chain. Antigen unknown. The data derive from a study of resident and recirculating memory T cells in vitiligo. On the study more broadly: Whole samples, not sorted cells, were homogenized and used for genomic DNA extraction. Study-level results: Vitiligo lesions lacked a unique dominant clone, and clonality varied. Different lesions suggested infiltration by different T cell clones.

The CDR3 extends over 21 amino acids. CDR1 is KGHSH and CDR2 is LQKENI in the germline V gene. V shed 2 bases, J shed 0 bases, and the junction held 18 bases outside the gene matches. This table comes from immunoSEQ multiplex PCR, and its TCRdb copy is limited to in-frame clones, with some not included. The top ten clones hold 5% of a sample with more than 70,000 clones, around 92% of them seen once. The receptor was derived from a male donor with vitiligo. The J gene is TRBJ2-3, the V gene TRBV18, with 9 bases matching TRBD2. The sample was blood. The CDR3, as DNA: TGTGCCAGCTCACCAGGAAAGTTTTGGCTAGCGGGATCGCCTAGCACAGATACGCAGTATTTT. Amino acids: CASSPGKFWLAGSPSTDTQYF.